This T cell receptor beta chain appears in the sequencing data of a study of tumor-infiltrating lymphocytes in localized non-small cell lung cancer. Sequenced by immunoSEQ multiplex PCR; TCRdb stores in-frame clones only, minus some. The table has about 15,000 clones, approximately 80% seen once. Trimming cost V 6 bases and J 3 bases; bases outside gene matches: 7. The CDR3 consists of 15 residues. Germline V gene lookup returns CDR1 SGDLS and CDR2 YYNGEE. For this clone: The antigen remains unidentified.

Study observations and caveats: Higher tumor T cell infiltration than in uninvolved lung was supported by TCRbeta sequencing. No T-cell fraction difference was seen between IM1 and IM2 tumors.

The specimen was uninvolved lung tissue not adjacent to the tumor. The chain couples TRBV9 to TRBJ1-2, with 11 bases that match TRBD1. The clonotype originates from a human donor with non-small cell lung cancer. The CDR3 loop reads CASNPGQGADYGYTF. The CDR3 DNA reads TGTGCCAGCAACCCCGGACAGGGGGCAGACTATGGCTACACCTTC.